This is a list of T cell receptor beta chains from one sample in a study of blood T cell repertoires in COVID-19. The table came from immunoSEQ multiplex PCR; TCRdb's copy has only in-frame clones and leaves some out. In the table there are 250,000 to 350,000 clones, 75% to 90% of which are singletons. Sequenced input: peripheral blood. These receptors were taken from a woman between 50 and 59 years old who had recovered from COVID-19. Each CDR3 is given with its conserved first and last residue. D genes are given only for firm matches. The size of a clone is reported for some rows only, either as once, few or many, or as a class for expanded clones.

>TRBJ2-3|-|-|12|TRBV7-3
TGTGCCAGTAGTGATACCGGGGATACGCAGTATTTT
CASSDTGDTQYF
>TRBJ1-2|-|-|15|TRBV3-1/TRBV3-2
TGTGCCAGCAGCCAAGAACACCCGGGAATCTATGGCTACACCTTC
CASSQEHPGIYGYTF
>TRBJ1-1|-|-|12|TRBV7-9
TGTGCCAGCAGCTTAGACGGTGGAGAAACTTTCTTT
CASSLDGGETFF
>TRBJ2-3|-|TRBD1|13|TRBV4-3
TGCGCCAGCAGCCTAAGGGGGCTTGATACGCAGTATTTT
CASSLRGLDTQYF
>TRBJ2-1|-|TRBD2|17|TRBV7-9
TGTGCCAGCGTCAGCGGGGGACTCAGCCCGGACTACAATGAGCAGTTCTTC
CASVSGGLSPDYNEQFF
>TRBJ2-5|-|-|15|TRBV2
TGTGCCAGCAGTGAAGCAGGGCGGGCTATCGAGACCCAGTACTTC
CASSEAGRAIETQYF
>TRBJ2-7|once|-|14|TRBV28
TGTGCCAGCAGTTACACACAGGGATACTACGAGCAGTACTTC
CASSYTQGYYEQYF
>TRBJ1-1|-|-|15|TRBV6-5
TGTGCCAGCAGACGATACAGGGATAAAAGGACTGAAGCTTTCTTT
CASRRYRDKRTEAFF
>TRBJ1-1|once|-|16|TRBV9
TGTGCCAGCAGCGTAGGGCCCGGGACAATGAACACTGAAGCTTTCTTT
CASSVGPGTMNTEAFF
>TRBJ1-5|-|-|17|TRBV19
TGTGCCAGTAGTCCTCGACGGGGGGCAAGCAGCAATCAGCCCCAGCATTTT
CASSPRRGASSNQPQHF
>TRBJ1-1|-|-|16|TRBV6-2/TRBV6-3
TGTGCCAGCAGTTACCCGCTTCAGGGATGGGACACTGAAGCTTTCTTT
CASSYPLQGWDTEAFF
>TRBJ1-2|-|TRBD1|15|TRBV3-1/TRBV3-2
TGTGCCAGCAGCCAAGCCGGGACAGGCCTCTATGGCTACACCTTC
CASSQAGTGLYGYTF
>TRBJ2-7|-|TRBD1|13|TRBV29-1
TGCAGCGTTAGACAGGGATCAGCGTACGAGCAGTACTTC
CSVRQGSAYEQYF
>TRBJ2-1|-|-|17|TRBV3-1/TRBV3-2
TGTGCCAGCAGCCAAGGGGAAAAAAGACAGTTTTACAATGAGCAGTTCTTC
CASSQGEKRQFYNEQFF
>TRBJ2-7|-|TRBD1|13|TRBV6-6
TGTGCCAGCAGCCGGGGACAGTCCTACGAGCAGTACTTC
CASSRGQSYEQYF
>TRBJ1-1|once|-|14|TRBV6-5
TGTGCCAGCAGTTACGGTACAGCGAACACTGAAGCTTTCTTT
CASSYGTANTEAFF
>TRBJ2-1|few|-|17|TRBV7-2
TGTGCCAGCCGATCCCGGGGGCGGGAGCTTACCTACAATGAGCAGTTCTTC
CASRSRGRELTYNEQFF
>TRBJ2-7|-|-|15|TRBV6-6
TGTGCCAGCAGCCACCATAGGACAGAAGGGAGCGAGCAGTACTTC
CASSHHRTEGSEQYF
>TRBJ2-7|-|-|13|TRBV24-1
TGTGCCACCAGTGATTCGGGTTTCCACGAGCAGTACTTC
CATSDSGFHEQYF
>TRBJ1-2|-|TRBD1|15|TRBV9
TGTGCCAGCAGCGGAGGGTCGGGACAGGGGGACGGCTACACCTTC
CASSGGSGQGDGYTF
>TRBJ1-3|-|-|14|TRBV5-1
TGCGCCAGCAGCCCGACAGTTAATGGAAACACCATATATTTT
CASSPTVNGNTIYF
>TRBJ1-1|-|-|13|TRBV27
TGTGCCAGCAGTTTTCTGGGAGGAGCTGAAGCTTTCTTT
CASSFLGGAEAFF
>TRBJ2-1|-|-|15|TRBV5-4
TGTGCCAGCAGCTTAGCTACCCCCGCAATGGATGAGCAGTTCTTC
CASSLATPAMDEQFF
>TRBJ2-1|-|TRBD2|17|TRBV5-6
TGTGCCAGCAGCACCGGACTAGGGGAATTAACACGCAATGAGCAGTTCTTC
CASSTGLGELTRNEQFF
>TRBJ2-7|-|-|14|TRBV14
TGTGCCAGCAGCCCGACAAACCCTCTCTCCGAGCAGTACTTC
CASSPTNPLSEQYF
>TRBJ2-7|-|TRBD2|16|TRBV6-2/TRBV6-3
TGTGCCAGCAGTTATTCAGCGGGGGCCCCTACGATCGAGCAGTACTTC
CASSYSAGAPTIEQYF
>TRBJ2-1|-|TRBD2|15|TRBV27
TGTGCCAGCAGGTCCGGGACTAGCCGTCAGAATGAGCAGTTCTTC
CASRSGTSRQNEQFF
>TRBJ2-2|-|TRBD2|16|TRBV4-3
TGCGCCAGCAGCCAAGAGTGGCGGGGGGGCCCGGGGGAGCTGTTTTTT
CASSQEWRGGPGELFF
>TRBJ2-1|-|-|12|TRBV30
TGTGCCTGTCGCGGGGCCTACAATGAGCAGTTCTTC
CACRGAYNEQFF
>TRBJ1-4|-|-|14|TRBV30
TGTGCCTGGAGTGACGTGGCGACGGGGGAAAAACTGTTTTTT
CAWSDVATGEKLFF
>TRBJ1-2|once|-|14|TRBV9
TGTGCCAGCAGCGCCCCCGGACAGAACTATGGCTACACCTTC
CASSAPGQNYGYTF
>TRBJ2-7|-|TRBD1|15|TRBV7-6
TGTGCCAGCAGCTTAGTAGCGACAGGGTCCTACGAGCAGTACTTC
CASSLVATGSYEQYF
>TRBJ2-3|-|TRBD1|13|TRBV29-1
TGCAGCGCCAAGACAGGGACCACAGATACGCAGTATTTT
CSAKTGTTDTQYF
>TRBJ1-1|-|-|15|TRBV11-2
TGTGCCAGCAGCTTACTTGGCAGGGCGAACACTGAAGCTTTCTTT
CASSLLGRANTEAFF
>TRBJ1-2|-|-|15|TRBV7-2
TGTGCCAGCACCCAAAGGGCGGGGTTAGCCTATGGCTACACCTTC
CASTQRAGLAYGYTF
>TRBJ2-7|-|TRBD2|17|TRBV9
TGTGCCAGCAGCCCCGGGACTAGCGGGGGGGCCCCTCTCGAGCAGTACTTC
CASSPGTSGGAPLEQYF
>TRBJ2-5|-|TRBD1|16|TRBV7-6
TGTGCCAGCAGCGTAGCCGGGACAGGGGCCGGAGAGACCCAGTACTTC
CASSVAGTGAGETQYF
>TRBJ1-1|-|-|16|TRBV5-1
TGCGCCAGCAGCTTGAGTCGGTCACTGCGGAACACTGAAGCTTTCTTT
CASSLSRSLRNTEAFF
>TRBJ2-5|-|TRBD1|16|TRBV5-1
TGCGCCAGCAGCCCGGGACAGGGGACCCACCAAGAGACCCAGTACTTC
CASSPGQGTHQETQYF
>TRBJ1-5|-|-|15|TRBV2
TGTGCCAGCAGACCTCAGGGTCTAAGCAATCAGCCCCAGCATTTT
CASRPQGLSNQPQHF
>TRBJ1-1|-|-|15|TRBV10-3
TGTGCCATCACCGGGACACCGGAAGCAGGGGCTGAAGCTTTCTTT
CAITGTPEAGAEAFF
>TRBJ2-1|once|TRBD1|15|TRBV6-5
TGTGCCAGCAGCAAGCTGACAGGGCCGGGCGATGAGCAGTTCTTC
CASSKLTGPGDEQFF